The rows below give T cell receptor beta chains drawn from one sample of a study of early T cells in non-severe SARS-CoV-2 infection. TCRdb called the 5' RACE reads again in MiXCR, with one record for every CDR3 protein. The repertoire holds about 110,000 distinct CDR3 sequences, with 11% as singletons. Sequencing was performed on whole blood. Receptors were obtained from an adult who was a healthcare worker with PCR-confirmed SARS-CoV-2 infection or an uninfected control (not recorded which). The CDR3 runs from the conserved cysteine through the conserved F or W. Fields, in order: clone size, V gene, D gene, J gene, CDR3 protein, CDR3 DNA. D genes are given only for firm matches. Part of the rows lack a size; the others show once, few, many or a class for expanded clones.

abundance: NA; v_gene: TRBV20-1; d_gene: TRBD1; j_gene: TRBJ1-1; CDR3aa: CSARGTGDPAFF; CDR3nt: TGCAGTGCTCGCGGGACAGGGGACCCAGCTTTCTTT
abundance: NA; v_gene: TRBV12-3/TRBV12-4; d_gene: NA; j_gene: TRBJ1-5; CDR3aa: CASSFGGGYRPQHF; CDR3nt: TGTGCCAGCAGTTTCGGCGGGGGGTATAGGCCCCAGCATTTT
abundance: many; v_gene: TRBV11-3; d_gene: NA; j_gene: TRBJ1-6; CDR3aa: CASSSDRDNSPLHF; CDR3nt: TGTGCCAGCAGCTCCGACAGAGATAATTCACCCCTCCACTTT
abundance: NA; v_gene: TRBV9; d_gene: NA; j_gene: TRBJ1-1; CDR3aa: CASSVASGAEAFF; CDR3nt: TGTGCCAGCAGCGTAGCTTCAGGGGCTGAAGCTTTCTTT
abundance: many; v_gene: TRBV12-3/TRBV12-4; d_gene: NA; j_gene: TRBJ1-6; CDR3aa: CASTLGPRSPLHF; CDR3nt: TGTGCCAGCACCCTGGGTCCAAGATCACCCCTCCACTTT
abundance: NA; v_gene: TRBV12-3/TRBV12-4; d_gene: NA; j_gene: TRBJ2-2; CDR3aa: CASSFPWGELFF; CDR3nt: TGTGCCAGCAGTTTCCCGTGGGGGGAGCTGTTTTTT
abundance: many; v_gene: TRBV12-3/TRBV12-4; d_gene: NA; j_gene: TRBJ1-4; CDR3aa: CASSLARVAEKLFF; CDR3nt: TGTGCCAGCAGTTTAGCGAGGGTAGCTGAAAAACTGTTTTTT
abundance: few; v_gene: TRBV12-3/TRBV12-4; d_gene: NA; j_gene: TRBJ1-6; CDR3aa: CASSSRYGPLHF; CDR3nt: TGTGCCAGCAGTTCCCGGTATGGCCCCCTCCACTTT
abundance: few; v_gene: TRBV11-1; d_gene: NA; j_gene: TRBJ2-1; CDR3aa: CASSLLSGTNEQFF; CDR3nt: TGTGCCAGCAGCTTATTGTCCGGAACCAATGAGCAGTTCTTC
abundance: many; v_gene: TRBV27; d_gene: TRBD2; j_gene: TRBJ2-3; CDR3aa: CASSPLAGDDTQYF; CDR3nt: TGTGCCAGCAGCCCCCTAGCGGGAGATGATACGCAGTATTTT
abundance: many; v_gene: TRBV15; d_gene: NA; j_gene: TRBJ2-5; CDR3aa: CATSRGAETGQTQYF; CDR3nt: TGTGCCACCAGCAGAGGGGCGGAGACGGGGCAGACCCAGTACTTC
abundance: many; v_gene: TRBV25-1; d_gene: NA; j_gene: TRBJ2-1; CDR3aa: CASSETPGTRNEQFF; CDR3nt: TGTGCCAGCAGTGAGACTCCGGGGACCAGGAATGAGCAGTTCTTC
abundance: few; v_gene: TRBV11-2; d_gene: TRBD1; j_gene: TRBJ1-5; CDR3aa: CASSLDTGVQQPQHF; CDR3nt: TGTGCCAGCAGCTTAGATACAGGGGTGCAGCAGCCCCAGCATTTT
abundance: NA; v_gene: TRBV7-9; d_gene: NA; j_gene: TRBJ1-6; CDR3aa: CASSSAGTRDGSPLHF; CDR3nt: TGTGCCAGCAGCTCCGCGGGGACAAGGGACGGCTCACCCCTCCACTTT
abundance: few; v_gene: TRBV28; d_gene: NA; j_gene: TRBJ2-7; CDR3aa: CASREDYEQYF; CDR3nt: TGTGCCAGCAGAGAGGACTACGAGCAGTACTTC
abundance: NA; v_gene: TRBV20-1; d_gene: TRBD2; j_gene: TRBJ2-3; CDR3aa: CTLLGGLAGSDTQYF; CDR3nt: TGCACCCTCCTAGGGGGACTAGCGGGATCGGATACGCAGTATTTT
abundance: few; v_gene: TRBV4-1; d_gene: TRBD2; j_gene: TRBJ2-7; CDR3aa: CASSMGLGGYEQYF; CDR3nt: TGCGCCAGCAGCATGGGACTAGGGGGCTACGAGCAGTACTTC
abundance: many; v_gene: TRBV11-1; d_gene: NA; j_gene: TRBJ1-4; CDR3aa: CASSPDGEKLFF; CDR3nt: TGTGCCAGCAGCCCGGACGGTGAAAAACTGTTTTTT
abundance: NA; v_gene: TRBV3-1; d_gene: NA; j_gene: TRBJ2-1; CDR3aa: CASSQEGGASRGGEQFF; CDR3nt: TGTGCCAGCAGCCAAGAGGGTGGCGCTAGCAGAGGGGGTGAGCAGTTCTTC
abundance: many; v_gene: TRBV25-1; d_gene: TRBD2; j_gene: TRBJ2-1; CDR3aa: CASSSGTFHEQFF; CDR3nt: TGTGCCAGCAGCAGCGGGACTTTCCATGAGCAGTTCTTC
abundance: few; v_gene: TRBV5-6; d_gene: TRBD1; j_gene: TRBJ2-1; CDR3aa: CASRTGTGEYNEQFF; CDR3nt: TGTGCCAGCAGGACCGGGACAGGAGAGTACAATGAGCAGTTCTTC
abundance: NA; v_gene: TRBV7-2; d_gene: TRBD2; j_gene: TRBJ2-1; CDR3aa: CASSKRTSGSGEQFF; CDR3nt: TGTGCCAGCAGCAAACGGACTAGCGGGAGTGGTGAGCAGTTCTTC
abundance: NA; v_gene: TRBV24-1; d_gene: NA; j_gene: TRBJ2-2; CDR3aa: CATSPWTDTGELFF; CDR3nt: TGTGCCACCAGCCCGTGGACAGACACCGGGGAGCTGTTTTTT
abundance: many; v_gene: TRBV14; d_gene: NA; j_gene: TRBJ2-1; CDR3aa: CASSQDFSDFNEQFF; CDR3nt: TGTGCCAGCAGCCAAGACTTCAGCGATTTCAATGAGCAGTTCTTC
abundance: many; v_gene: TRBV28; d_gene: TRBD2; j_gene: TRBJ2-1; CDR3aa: CASQTSYEQFF; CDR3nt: TGTGCCAGCCAGACTAGCTATGAGCAGTTCTTC
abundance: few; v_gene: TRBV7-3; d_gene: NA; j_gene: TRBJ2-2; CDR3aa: CASSSGVGGELFF; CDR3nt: TGTGCCAGCAGCTCCGGAGTTGGCGGGGAGCTGTTTTTT
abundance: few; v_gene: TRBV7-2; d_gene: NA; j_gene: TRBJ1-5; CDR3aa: CASSSQGGGHRRQPQHF; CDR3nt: TGTGCCAGCAGCTCCCAAGGGGGGGGCCACCGAAGGCAGCCCCAGCATTTT
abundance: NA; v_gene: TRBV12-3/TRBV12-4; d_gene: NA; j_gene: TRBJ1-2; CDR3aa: CASSLGPIGGYGYTF; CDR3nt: TGTGCCAGCAGTTTGGGTCCAATAGGGGGCTATGGCTACACCTTC
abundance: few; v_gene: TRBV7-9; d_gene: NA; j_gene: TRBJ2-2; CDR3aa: CASSLAGDAGELFF; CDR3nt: TGTGCCAGCAGCTTAGCAGGAGACGCCGGGGAGCTGTTTTTT
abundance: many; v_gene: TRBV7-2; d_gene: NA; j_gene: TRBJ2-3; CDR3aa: CASSLLQGFSDTQYF; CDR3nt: TGTGCCAGCAGCTTATTACAGGGCTTCTCAGATACGCAGTATTTT
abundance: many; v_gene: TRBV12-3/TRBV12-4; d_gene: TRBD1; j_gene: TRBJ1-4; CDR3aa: CASRRTGVEKLFF; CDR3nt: TGTGCCAGCAGGCGAACAGGGGTGGAAAAACTGTTTTTT
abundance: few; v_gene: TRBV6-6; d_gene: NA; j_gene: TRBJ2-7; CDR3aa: CASRSAKITYEQYF; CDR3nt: TGTGCCAGCAGGTCAGCCAAAATTACCTACGAGCAGTACTTC
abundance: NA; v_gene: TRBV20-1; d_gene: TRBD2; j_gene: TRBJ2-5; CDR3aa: CSGVGSGIETQYF; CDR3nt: TGCAGCGGCGTAGGTAGCGGGATTGAGACCCAGTACTTC
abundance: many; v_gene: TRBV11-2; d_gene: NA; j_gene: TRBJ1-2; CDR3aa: CASSSPRRGFRGYTF; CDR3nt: TGTGCCAGCAGCTCGCCGCGAAGGGGGTTTAGGGGCTACACCTTC
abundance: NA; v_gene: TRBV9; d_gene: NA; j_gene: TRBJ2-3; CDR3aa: CASSVPSQGPGTDTQYF; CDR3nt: TGTGCCAGCAGCGTACCCTCGCAGGGCCCCGGCACAGATACGCAGTATTTT
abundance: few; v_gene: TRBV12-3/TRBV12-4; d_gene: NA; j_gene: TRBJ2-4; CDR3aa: CASSGTLRVAKNIQYF; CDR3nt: TGTGCCAGCAGCGGGACTTTAAGAGTAGCCAAAAACATTCAGTACTTC
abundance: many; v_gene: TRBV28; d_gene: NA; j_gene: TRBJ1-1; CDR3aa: CASSQPPRRAVNTEAFF; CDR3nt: TGTGCCAGCAGTCAGCCACCGAGGAGGGCCGTGAACACTGAAGCTTTCTTT